This is a list of T cell receptor beta chains from one sample in a study of T-cell reconstitution after alpha-beta-depleted transplantation in children. TCRdb reanalysed the PCR reads using MiXCR and keeps one entry per CDR3 protein. The top ten clones hold 15% to 20% of a sample with approximately 150,000 distinct CDR3 sequences, 8% to 10% of them seen once. The source material was PBMCs, mostly from graft donor cells, sampled 180 days after TCRalphabeta/CD19-depleted stem cell transplant. Every receptor here comes from a female patient aged 2 to 10 who had a stem cell transplant for congenital amegakaryocytic thrombocytopenia, so the T cells may come from the graft donor. Each CDR3 is given with its conserved first and last residue. A D gene is named only where the DNA matches it firmly. Size is stated for part of the rows, as once, few or many counts, or as a class when the clone is expanded.

clone_size: many; v_call: TRBV6-5; j_call: TRBJ1-6; d_call: TRBD1; cdr3_aa: CASSLNRGSGSPLHF; cdr3_nt: TGTGCCAGCAGTTTAAACAGGGGGAGCGGATCACCCCTCCACTTT
clone_size: many; v_call: TRBV5-1; j_call: TRBJ2-3; d_call: NA; cdr3_aa: CASSLESRDTQYF; cdr3_nt: TGCGCCAGCAGCTTGGAGAGTAGGGATACGCAGTATTTT
clone_size: many; v_call: TRBV10-3; j_call: TRBJ2-1; d_call: NA; cdr3_aa: CAISESGGSNNEQFF; cdr3_nt: TGTGCCATCAGTGAGTCGGGCGGGTCGAACAATGAGCAGTTCTTC
clone_size: NA; v_call: TRBV3-1; j_call: TRBJ2-7; d_call: NA; cdr3_aa: CASSRGLVTYEQYF; cdr3_nt: TGTGCCAGCAGCCGAGGACTGGTTACCTACGAGCAGTACTTC
clone_size: many; v_call: TRBV7-2; j_call: TRBJ2-6; d_call: NA; cdr3_aa: CASRRVHSGANVLTF; cdr3_nt: TGTGCCAGCAGGAGGGTGCACTCTGGGGCCAACGTCCTGACTTTC
clone_size: NA; v_call: TRBV2; j_call: TRBJ2-1; d_call: TRBD2; cdr3_aa: CASRPRTSGALSEQFF; cdr3_nt: TGTGCCAGCAGACCCCGGACTAGCGGGGCCCTCAGTGAGCAGTTCTTC
clone_size: NA; v_call: TRBV4-3; j_call: TRBJ2-7; d_call: NA; cdr3_aa: CASSQGRANYEQYF; cdr3_nt: TGCGCCAGCAGCCAGGGCAGGGCAAACTACGAGCAGTACTTC
clone_size: NA; v_call: TRBV27; j_call: TRBJ2-7; d_call: NA; cdr3_aa: CASSALFGREETYEQYF; cdr3_nt: TGTGCCAGCAGTGCCCTTTTCGGGCGGGAAGAAACCTACGAGCAGTACTTC
clone_size: NA; v_call: TRBV20-1; j_call: TRBJ2-3; d_call: TRBD2; cdr3_aa: CSASMASGSTDTQYF; cdr3_nt: TGCAGTGCTAGTATGGCTAGCGGGAGCACAGATACGCAGTATTTT
clone_size: many; v_call: TRBV27; j_call: TRBJ1-6; d_call: NA; cdr3_aa: CASSFGRAGNSPLHF; cdr3_nt: TGTGCCAGCAGTTTCGGTCGGGCGGGTAATTCACCCCTCCACTTT